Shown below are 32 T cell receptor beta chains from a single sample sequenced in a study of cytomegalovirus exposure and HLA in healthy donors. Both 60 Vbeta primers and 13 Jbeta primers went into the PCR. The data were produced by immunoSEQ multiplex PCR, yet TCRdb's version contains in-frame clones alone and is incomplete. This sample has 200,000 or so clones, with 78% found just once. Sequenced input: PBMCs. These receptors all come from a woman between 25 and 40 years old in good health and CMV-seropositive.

CDR3 region: CASSVEIGGAGNTIYF. CDR3 DNA sequence: TGTGCCAGCAGCGTAGAAATAGGCGGAGCTGGAAACACCATATATTTT. The chain links TRBV9 to TRBJ1-3; D not certain. Germline V gene data show CDR1 as SGDLS and CDR2 as YYNGEE. The CDR3 totals 16 residues. V was trimmed by 0 bases and J by 2 bases, leaving 12 bases between them.

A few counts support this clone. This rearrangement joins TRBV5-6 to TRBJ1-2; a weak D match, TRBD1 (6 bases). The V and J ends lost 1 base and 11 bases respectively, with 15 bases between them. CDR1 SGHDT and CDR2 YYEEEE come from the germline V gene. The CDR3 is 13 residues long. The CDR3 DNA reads TGTGCCAGCAGCTTGATGCGGGGGGGCGAGTACACCTTC. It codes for CASSLMRGGEYTF.

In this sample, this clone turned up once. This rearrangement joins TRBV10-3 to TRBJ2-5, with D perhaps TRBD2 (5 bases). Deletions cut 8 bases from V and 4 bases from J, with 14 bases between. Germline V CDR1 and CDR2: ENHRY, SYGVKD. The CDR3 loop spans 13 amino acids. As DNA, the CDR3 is TGTGCCATCCGGGAAAGAAAGGGAGAGACCCAGTACTTC. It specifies CAIRERKGETQYF.

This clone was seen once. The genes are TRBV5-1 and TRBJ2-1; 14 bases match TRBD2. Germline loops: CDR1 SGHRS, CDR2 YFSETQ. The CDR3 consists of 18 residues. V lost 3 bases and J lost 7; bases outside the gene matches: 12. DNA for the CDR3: TGCGCCAGCAGCTCCGGACTAGCGGGAGGCCCCGGCGTGAATGAGCAGTTCTTC. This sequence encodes CASSSGLAGGPGVNEQFF.

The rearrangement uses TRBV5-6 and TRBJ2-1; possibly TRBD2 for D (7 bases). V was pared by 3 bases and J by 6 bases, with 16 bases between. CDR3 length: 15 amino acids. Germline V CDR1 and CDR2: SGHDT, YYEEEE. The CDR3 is CASSSGDYNLNEQFF. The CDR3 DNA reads TGTGCCAGCAGCTCAGGGGACTACAACCTCAATGAGCAGTTCTTC.

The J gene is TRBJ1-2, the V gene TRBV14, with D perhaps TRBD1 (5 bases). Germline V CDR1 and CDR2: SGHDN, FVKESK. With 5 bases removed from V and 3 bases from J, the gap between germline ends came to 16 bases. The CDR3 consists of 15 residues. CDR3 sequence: CASSIRAGADYGYTF. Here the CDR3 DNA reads TGTGCCAGCAGCATCCGCGCTGGGGCCGACTATGGCTACACCTTC.

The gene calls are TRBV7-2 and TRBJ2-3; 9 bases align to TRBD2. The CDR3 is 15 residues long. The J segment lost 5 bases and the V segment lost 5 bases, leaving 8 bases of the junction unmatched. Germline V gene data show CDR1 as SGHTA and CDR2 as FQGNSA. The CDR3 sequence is CASSLSAGGKDTQYF. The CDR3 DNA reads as TGTGCCAGCAGCCTCTCCGCGGGGGGGAAAGATACGCAGTATTTT.

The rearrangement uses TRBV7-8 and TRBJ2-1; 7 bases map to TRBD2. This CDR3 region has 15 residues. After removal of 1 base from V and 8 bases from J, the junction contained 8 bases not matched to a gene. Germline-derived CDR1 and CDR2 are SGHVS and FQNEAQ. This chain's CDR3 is CASSLDGRVGDEQFF. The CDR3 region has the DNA TGTGCCAGCAGCTTAGATGGGAGGGTGGGGGATGAGCAGTTCTTC. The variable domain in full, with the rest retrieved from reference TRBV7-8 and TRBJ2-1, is GAGVSQSPRYKVAKRGQDVALRCDPISGHVSLFWYQQALGQGPEFLTYFQNEAQLDKSGLPSDRFFAERPEGSVSTLKIQRTQQEDSAVYLCASSLDGRVGDEQFFGPGTRLTVL.

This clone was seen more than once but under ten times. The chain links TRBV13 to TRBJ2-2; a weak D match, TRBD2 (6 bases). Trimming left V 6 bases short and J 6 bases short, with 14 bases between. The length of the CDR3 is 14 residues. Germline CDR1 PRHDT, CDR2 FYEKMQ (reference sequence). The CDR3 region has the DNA TGTGCCAGCAGTACTCGTCGGGGGTCCGGGGAGCTGTTTTTT. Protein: CASSTRRGSGELFF.

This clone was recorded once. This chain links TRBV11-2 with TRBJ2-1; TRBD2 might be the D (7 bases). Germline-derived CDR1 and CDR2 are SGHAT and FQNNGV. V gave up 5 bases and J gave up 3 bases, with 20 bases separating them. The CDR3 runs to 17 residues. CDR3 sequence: CASSPRVVGGGYNEQFF. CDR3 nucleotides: TGTGCCAGCAGCCCCAGGGTCGTAGGGGGGGGCTACAATGAGCAGTTCTTC.

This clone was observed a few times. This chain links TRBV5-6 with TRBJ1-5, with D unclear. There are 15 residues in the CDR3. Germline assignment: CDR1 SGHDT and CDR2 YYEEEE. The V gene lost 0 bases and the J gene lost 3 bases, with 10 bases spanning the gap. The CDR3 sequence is CASSLARANNQPQHF. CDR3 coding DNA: TGTGCCAGCAGCTTGGCCAGAGCGAACAATCAGCCCCAGCATTTT.

The CDR3 DNA sequence: TGCGCCAGCATCGGGGAGACCGGGGAGCTGTTTTTT. It yields the protein CASIGETGELFF. The rearrangement uses TRBV5-1 and TRBJ2-2; a possible D gene is TRBD2 (5 bases). Trimming took 6 bases from V and 5 from J, leaving 8 bases between them. CDR3 length equals 12 residues. CDR1 SGHRS and CDR2 YFSETQ come from the germline V gene.

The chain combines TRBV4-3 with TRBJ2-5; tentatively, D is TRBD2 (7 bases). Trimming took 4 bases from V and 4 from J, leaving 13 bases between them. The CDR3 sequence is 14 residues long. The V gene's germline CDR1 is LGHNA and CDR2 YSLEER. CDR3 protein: CASSRWRGGETQYF. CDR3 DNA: TGCGCCAGCAGCCGATGGAGGGGGGGAGAGACCCAGTACTTC.

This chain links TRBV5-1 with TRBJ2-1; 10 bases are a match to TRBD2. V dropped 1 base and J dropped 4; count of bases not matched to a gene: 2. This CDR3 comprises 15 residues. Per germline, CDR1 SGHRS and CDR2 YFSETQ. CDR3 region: CASSLSSGGYNEQFF. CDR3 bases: TGCGCCAGCAGCTTGTCTAGCGGGGGTTACAATGAGCAGTTCTTC.

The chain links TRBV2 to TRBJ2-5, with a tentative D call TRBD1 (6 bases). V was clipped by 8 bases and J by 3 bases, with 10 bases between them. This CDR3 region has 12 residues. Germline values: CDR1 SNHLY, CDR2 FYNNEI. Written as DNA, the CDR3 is TGTGCCAGCGGGGGCCAGGAAGAGACCCAGTACTTC. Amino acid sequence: CASGGQEETQYF.

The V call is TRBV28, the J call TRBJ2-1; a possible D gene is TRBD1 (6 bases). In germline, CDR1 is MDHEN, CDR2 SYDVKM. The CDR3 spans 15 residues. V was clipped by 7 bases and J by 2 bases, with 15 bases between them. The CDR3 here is CASTPPGAAYNEQFF. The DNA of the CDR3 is TGTGCCAGCACTCCCCCAGGGGCGGCCTACAATGAGCAGTTCTTC.

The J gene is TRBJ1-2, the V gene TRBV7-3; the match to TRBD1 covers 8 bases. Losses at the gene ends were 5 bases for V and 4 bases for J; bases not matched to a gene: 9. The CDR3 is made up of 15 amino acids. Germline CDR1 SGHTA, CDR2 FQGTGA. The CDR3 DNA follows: TGTGCCAGCAGCCCAGGACAGGGAATCCGCTATGGCTACACCTTC. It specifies CASSPGQGIRYGYTF.

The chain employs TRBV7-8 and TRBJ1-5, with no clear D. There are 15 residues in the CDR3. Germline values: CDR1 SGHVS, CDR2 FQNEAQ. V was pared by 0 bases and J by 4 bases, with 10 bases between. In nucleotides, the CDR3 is TGTGCCAGCAGCTTAGCGCCAGGCCTTAATCAGCCCCAGCATTTT. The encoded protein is CASSLAPGLNQPQHF.

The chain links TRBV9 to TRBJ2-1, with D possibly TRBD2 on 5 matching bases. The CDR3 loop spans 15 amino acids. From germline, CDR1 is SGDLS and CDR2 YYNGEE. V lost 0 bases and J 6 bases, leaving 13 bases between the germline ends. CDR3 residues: CASSVAKDSVNEQFF. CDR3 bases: TGTGCCAGCAGCGTAGCCAAGGACTCCGTCAATGAGCAGTTCTTC.

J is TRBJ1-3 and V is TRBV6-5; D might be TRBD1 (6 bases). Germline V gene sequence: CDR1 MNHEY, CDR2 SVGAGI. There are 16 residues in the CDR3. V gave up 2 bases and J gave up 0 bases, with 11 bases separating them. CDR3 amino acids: CASSYGQPDSGNTIYF. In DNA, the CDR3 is TGTGCCAGCAGTTACGGACAGCCGGACTCTGGAAACACCATATATTTT.

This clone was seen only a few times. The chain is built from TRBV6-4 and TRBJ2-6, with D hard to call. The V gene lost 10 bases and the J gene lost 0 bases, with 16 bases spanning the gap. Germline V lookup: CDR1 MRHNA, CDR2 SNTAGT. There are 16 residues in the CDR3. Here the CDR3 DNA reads TGTGCCACCTCCAACAGTTCAATCTCTGGGGCCAACGTCCTGACTTTC. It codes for CATSNSSISGANVLTF.

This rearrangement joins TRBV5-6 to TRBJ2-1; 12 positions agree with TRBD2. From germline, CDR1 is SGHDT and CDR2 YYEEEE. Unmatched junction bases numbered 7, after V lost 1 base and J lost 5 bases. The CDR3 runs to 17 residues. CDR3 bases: TGTGCCAGCAGCTTGTTCACTCTAGCGGGGGGGGACAATGAGCAGTTCTTC. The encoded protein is CASSLFTLAGGDNEQFF.

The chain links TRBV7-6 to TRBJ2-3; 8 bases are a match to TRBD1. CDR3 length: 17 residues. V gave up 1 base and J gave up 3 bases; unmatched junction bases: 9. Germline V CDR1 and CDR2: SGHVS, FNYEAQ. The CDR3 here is CASSLGRAGGWTDTQYF. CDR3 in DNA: TGTGCCAGCAGCTTAGGTCGGGCAGGGGGCTGGACAGATACGCAGTATTTT.

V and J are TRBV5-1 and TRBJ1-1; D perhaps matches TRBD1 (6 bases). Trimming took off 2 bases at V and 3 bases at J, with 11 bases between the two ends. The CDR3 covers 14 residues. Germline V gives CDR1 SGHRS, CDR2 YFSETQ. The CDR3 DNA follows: TGCGCCAGCAGCTTTATCAGGGGCGACACTGAAGCTTTCTTT. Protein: CASSFIRGDTEAFF.

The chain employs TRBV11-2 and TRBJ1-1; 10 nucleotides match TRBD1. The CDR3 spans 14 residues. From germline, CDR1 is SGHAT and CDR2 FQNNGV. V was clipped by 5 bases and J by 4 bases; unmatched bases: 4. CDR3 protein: CASSDRTGGTEAFF. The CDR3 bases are TGTGCCAGCAGCGACCGGACAGGGGGCACTGAAGCTTTCTTT.

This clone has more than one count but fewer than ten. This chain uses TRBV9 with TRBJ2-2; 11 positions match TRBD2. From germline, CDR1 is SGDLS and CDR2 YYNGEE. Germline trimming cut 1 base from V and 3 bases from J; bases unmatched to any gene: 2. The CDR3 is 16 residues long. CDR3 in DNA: TGTGCCAGCAGCGTACTAGCGGGGGGTCACACCGGGGAGCTGTTTTTT. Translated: CASSVLAGGHTGELFF.

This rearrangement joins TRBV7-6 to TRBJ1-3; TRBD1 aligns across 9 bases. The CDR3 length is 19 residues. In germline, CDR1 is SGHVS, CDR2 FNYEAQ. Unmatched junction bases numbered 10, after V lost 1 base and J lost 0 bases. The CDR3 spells CASSLVSGTGPISGNTIYF. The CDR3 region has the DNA TGTGCCAGCAGCTTAGTCAGCGGGACAGGGCCCATCTCTGGAAACACCATATATTTT.

The CDR3 sequence is CASSTQGRMNTEAFF. For the CDR3, the DNA is TGTGCCAGCAGTACACAGGGCCGGATGAACACTGAAGCTTTCTTT. V usage is TRBV11-2 and J usage is TRBJ1-1; a possible D gene is TRBD1 (6 bases). V was cut by 6 bases and J by 0 bases, with 14 bases left in between. The CDR3 has 15 amino acids. Germline values: CDR1 SGHAT, CDR2 FQNNGV.

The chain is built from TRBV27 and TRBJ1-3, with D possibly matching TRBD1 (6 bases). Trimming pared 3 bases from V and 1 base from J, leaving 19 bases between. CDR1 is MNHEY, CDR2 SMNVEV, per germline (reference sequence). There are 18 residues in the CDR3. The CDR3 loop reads CASSFLPPTRGSGNTIYF. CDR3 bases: TGTGCCAGCAGTTTTCTACCACCTACAAGGGGGTCTGGAAACACCATATATTTT.

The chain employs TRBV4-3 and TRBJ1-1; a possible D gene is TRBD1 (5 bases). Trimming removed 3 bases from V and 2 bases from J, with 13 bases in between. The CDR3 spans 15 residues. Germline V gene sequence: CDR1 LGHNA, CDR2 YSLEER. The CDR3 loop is CASSQARQTNTEAFF. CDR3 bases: TGCGCCAGCAGCCAGGCCCGACAGACTAACACTGAAGCTTTCTTT.

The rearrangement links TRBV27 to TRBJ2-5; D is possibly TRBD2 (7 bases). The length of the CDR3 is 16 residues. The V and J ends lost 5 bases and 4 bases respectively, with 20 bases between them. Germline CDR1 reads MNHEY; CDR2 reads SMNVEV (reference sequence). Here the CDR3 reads CASSTLAGARGETQYF. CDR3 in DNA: TGTGCCAGCAGTACCCTTGCGGGGGCGCGGGGAGAGACCCAGTACTTC.

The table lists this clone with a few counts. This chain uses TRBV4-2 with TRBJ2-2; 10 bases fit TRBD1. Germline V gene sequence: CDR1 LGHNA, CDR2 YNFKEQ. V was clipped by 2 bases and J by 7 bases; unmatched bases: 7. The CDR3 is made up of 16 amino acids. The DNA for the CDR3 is TGTGCCAGCAGCCAACGGGGACAGGGGCGTGGCGGGGAGCTGTTTTTT. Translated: CASSQRGQGRGGELFF.